A single sample is the source of the 29 T cell receptor beta chains below, sequenced in a study of T cell responses to AZD1222 COVID-19 vaccine. Data came from immunoSEQ multiplex PCR; TCRdb stores just in-frame clones and leaves some out. Among about 150,000 clones listed, about 87% were seen once. This sample comprised peripheral blood, obtained on day 0 of MenACWY control vaccination. These receptors all stem from an adult in good health.

V usage is TRBV7-9 and J usage is TRBJ1-1; weak D call: TRBD1 (5 bases). CDR3 length: 16 amino acids. The V and J ends lost 4 bases and 1 base respectively, with 16 bases between them. The germline V gene has CDR1 SEHNR and CDR2 FQNEAQ (reference sequence). The CDR3 sequence is CASSSEPGRRNTEAFF. Here the CDR3 DNA reads TGTGCCAGCAGCTCCGAACCGGGACGGAGGAACACTGAAGCTTTCTTT.

The chain joins TRBV6-2 or TRBV6-3 to TRBJ1-1; D may be TRBD1 (6 bases). Germline V gene data show CDR1 as MNHEY and CDR2 as SVGEGT. V lost 5 bases, J lost 3 bases, and 19 bases lay in between. This CDR3 region has 16 residues. CDR3 protein: CASSPRRGAQDTEAFF. CDR3 in DNA: TGTGCCAGCAGTCCCCGAAGGGGGGCGCAGGACACTGAAGCTTTCTTT.

The genes are TRBV13 and TRBJ2-2, with TRBD1 as a possible D gene (6 bases). This CDR3 comprises 13 residues. Trimming left V 5 bases short and J 6 bases short, with 10 bases between. The germline V gene encodes CDR1 PRHDT and CDR2 FYEKMQ (reference sequence). This CDR3 is CASSVDSAGELFF. The CDR3, as DNA: TGTGCCAGCAGCGTGGACAGCGCCGGGGAGCTGTTTTTT. The full variable domain, in which reference TRBV13 and TRBJ2-2 provide the parts outside the CDR3, is AAGVIQSPRHLIKEKRETATLKCYPIPRHDTVYWYQQGPGQDPQFLISFYEKMQSDKGSIPDRFSAQQFSDYHSELNMSSLELGDSALYFCASSVDSAGELFFGEGSRLTVL.

The chain joins TRBV6-2 or TRBV6-3 to TRBJ2-1; D call uncertain. This CDR3 has 16 amino acids. V shed 2 bases and J shed 8 bases, with 19 bases lying between them. Germline V gives CDR1 MNHEY, CDR2 SVGEGT. Here the CDR3 reads CASSYHQSRSTDEQFF. CDR3 sequence (DNA): TGTGCCAGCAGTTACCACCAGTCCAGAAGCACCGATGAGCAGTTCTTC.

The chain combines TRBV5-1 with TRBJ2-7, with D hard to call. CDR3 length: 10 amino acids. Germline V lookup: CDR1 SGHRS, CDR2 YFSETQ. Between the trimmed V and J ends, which lost 4 bases and 4 bases, there was a span of 3 bases. CDR3 DNA sequence: TGCGCCAGCAGCAAATACGAGCAGTACTTC. Protein sequence: CASSKYEQYF.

The chain uses TRBV5-1 and TRBJ2-3, with D perhaps TRBD2 (6 bases). Between the trimmed V and J ends, which lost 3 bases and 0 bases, there was a span of 20 bases. CDR3 length equals 18 residues. The germline gives CDR1 SGHRS, CDR2 YFSETQ. CDR3 in amino acids: CASSSEGRSGTSTDTQYF. DNA for the CDR3: TGCGCCAGCAGCTCCGAGGGCCGTAGCGGAACTAGCACAGATACGCAGTATTTT.

CDR3 coding DNA: TGCGCCAGCAGCCCCACAGGGATGGGCTACGAGCAGTACTTC. Protein: CASSPTGMGYEQYF. The chain links TRBV5-1 to TRBJ2-7; D may be TRBD1 (6 bases). V shed 4 bases and J shed 3 bases, with 14 bases lying between them. CDR1 SGHRS and CDR2 YFSETQ come from the germline V gene. The CDR3 is 14 residues long.

The chain links TRBV29-1 to TRBJ1-1, with unresolved D. The CDR3 length is 13 residues. CDR1 and CDR2 (germline): SQVTM, ANQGSEA. Between the trimmed V and J ends, which lost 4 bases and 2 bases, there was a span of 11 bases. The CDR3: CSVVKGINTEAFF. The CDR3 DNA follows: TGCAGCGTTGTTAAGGGAATTAACACTGAAGCTTTCTTT.

This clone was counted once. This chain links TRBV4-3 with TRBJ2-2; 8 bases are a match to TRBD1. This CDR3 spans 15 amino acids. CDR1 and CDR2 (germline): LGHNA, YSLEER. V trimming: 2 bases; J trimming: 6 bases; junction bases outside the gene matches: 5. Here the CDR3 reads CASSQTTGAPGELFF. DNA for the CDR3: TGCGCCAGCAGCCAAACGACAGGGGCTCCCGGGGAGCTGTTTTTT.

V gene TRBV7-2 combines with J gene TRBJ1-4; D is perhaps TRBD1 (5 bases). Germline values: CDR1 SGHTA, CDR2 FQGNSA. The CDR3 totals 13 residues. V lost 1 base to trimming and J lost 11 bases, with 11 bases between them. CDR3 nucleotides: TGTGCCAGCAGCTTAGGCTGGGGGGAGAAACTGTTTTTT. Residues: CASSLGWGEKLFF.

J is TRBJ1-5 and V is TRBV28, with 7 bases matching TRBD1. The V gene's germline CDR1 is MDHEN and CDR2 SYDVKM. This CDR3 contains 15 residues. The V gene end was trimmed by 4 bases and the J gene end by 1 base; junction bases not matched to a gene: 4. The CDR3 spells CASSYTGASNQPQHF. The CDR3 nucleotides read TGTGCCAGCAGTTACACAGGGGCGAGCAATCAGCCCCAGCATTTT.

The V call is TRBV7-3, the J call TRBJ2-1; 16 nucleotides match TRBD2. Trimming cost V 1 base and J 7 bases; bases outside gene matches: 7. Germline loops: CDR1 SGHTA, CDR2 FQGTGA. CDR3 size: 18 residues. As DNA, the CDR3 is TGTGCCAGCAGCTTAATGTCGGGGACTAGCGGGAGGGGAAATGAGCAGTTCTTC. This encodes CASSLMSGTSGRGNEQFF.

As DNA, the CDR3 is TGCGCCAGCAGCCCCACAGACCGGGTTCCAAATGAAAAACTGTTTTTT. As protein: CASSPTDRVPNEKLFF. This rearrangement joins TRBV4-3 to TRBJ1-4; D not certain. The CDR3 sequence is 16 residues long. CDR1 is LGHNA and CDR2 is YSLEER in the germline V gene. V was clipped by 4 bases and J by 5 bases, with 17 bases between them.

The chain joins TRBV29-1 to TRBJ1-2; D remains unclear. Germline assignment: CDR1 SQVTM and CDR2 ANQGSEA. This CDR3 comprises 12 residues. Trimming took 3 bases from V and 8 from J, leaving 13 bases between them. The CDR3 region is CSVDEWAGGYTF. CDR3 sequence (DNA): TGCAGCGTTGATGAGTGGGCTGGAGGCTACACCTTC.

V usage is TRBV24-1 and J usage is TRBJ2-2; D possibly uses TRBD1 or TRBD2 (5 bases each). The V gene lost 1 base and the J gene lost 2 bases, with 13 bases spanning the gap. CDR3 length: 17 residues. Germline lookup yields CDR1 KGHDR and CDR2 SFDVKD. CDR3 in DNA: TGTGCCACCAGTGATTTCGCCCGGGGCGGTAACACCGGGGAGCTGTTTTTT. It codes for CATSDFARGGNTGELFF.

The rearrangement joins TRBV6-2 or TRBV6-3 to TRBJ1-6, with D perhaps TRBD1 (6 bases). The V gene's germline CDR1 is MNHEY and CDR2 SVGEGT. V gave up 4 bases and J gave up 9 bases, with 19 bases separating them. The CDR3 has 16 amino acids. The CDR3 region is CASSFSGGPGASPLHF. DNA of the CDR3: TGTGCCAGCAGTTTTTCTGGGGGGCCAGGAGCTTCACCCCTCCACTTT.

The chain has TRBV15 and TRBJ1-1, with D unresolved. Germline V gene data show CDR1 as LNHNV and CDR2 as YYDKDF (reference sequence). V lost 3 bases and J lost 4, with 12 bases in between. CDR3 length: 14 amino acids. The CDR3 here is CATSRKRESTEAFF. In DNA form, the CDR3 reads TGTGCCACCAGCAGGAAGAGGGAGAGCACTGAAGCTTTCTTT.

The V call is TRBV2, the J call TRBJ2-1; no definite D call. This CDR3 region has 14 residues. V lost 4 bases, J lost 6 bases, and 13 bases lay in between. Germline assignment: CDR1 SNHLY and CDR2 FYNNEI. The CDR3 loop is CASSGPAPSNEQFF. CDR3 nucleotide sequence: TGTGCCAGCAGTGGCCCAGCCCCATCCAATGAGCAGTTCTTC.

CDR3 DNA sequence: TGCGCCAGCAGCCCTACAGGGTCCCAAGAGACCCAGTACTTC. Amino acid sequence: CASSPTGSQETQYF. The V gene is TRBV5-1, the J gene TRBJ2-5, with D perhaps TRBD1 (6 bases). The V and J ends lost 4 bases and 1 base respectively, with 11 bases between them. The CDR3 consists of 14 residues. Germline CDR1 and CDR2: SGHRS and YFSETQ.

This chain links TRBV25-1 with TRBJ1-6, with D hard to call. CDR1 is MGHDK and CDR2 is SYGVNS in the germline V gene. This CDR3 is built from 16 residues. The V and J ends lost 1 base and 5 bases respectively, with 12 bases between them. This CDR3 is CASSESGRQDNSPLHF. The CDR3 DNA reads as TGTGCCAGCAGTGAATCAGGCCGGCAAGATAATTCACCCCTCCACTTT.

V gene TRBV7-3 combines with J gene TRBJ1-1; no definite D call. Trimming pared 5 bases from V and 4 bases from J, leaving 14 bases between. The germline V gene has CDR1 SGHTA and CDR2 FQGTGA. CDR3 length: 14 amino acids. CDR3 sequence: CASSPGPKSTEAFF. In DNA form, the CDR3 reads TGTGCCAGCAGCCCCGGGCCGAAATCCACTGAAGCTTTCTTT.

The chain carries TRBV9 and TRBJ2-2; no clear D gene. CDR3 size: 14 residues. The V gene lost 3 bases and the J gene lost 0 bases, with 6 bases spanning the gap. Germline CDR1 reads SGDLS; CDR2 reads YYNGEE. CDR3 region: CASSASPNTGELFF. CDR3 DNA sequence: TGTGCCAGCAGCGCCTCACCGAACACCGGGGAGCTGTTTTTT.

This chain uses TRBV11-3 with TRBJ1-4, with 8 bases matching TRBD1. Per germline, CDR1 SGHNT and CDR2 YENEEA. The CDR3 totals 14 residues. Unmatched junction bases numbered 6, after V lost 5 bases and J lost 7 bases. DNA of the CDR3: TGTGCCAGCAGCCTGGACAGGGAGGCTGAAAAACTGTTTTTT. Protein product: CASSLDREAEKLFF.

V and J are TRBV28 and TRBJ2-7; 12 bases match TRBD2. The CDR3 spans 15 residues. V shed 5 bases, J shed 8 bases, and the junction held 10 bases outside the gene matches. Germline V gene data show CDR1 as MDHEN and CDR2 as SYDVKM. The CDR3 DNA reads as TGTGCCAGCAGTAGCTCGGGACTAGCGGGTGTCAAGCAGTACTTC. Its translation is CASSSSGLAGVKQYF.

The CDR3 sequence: CASSLGTSGSETQYF. CDR3 nucleotide sequence: TGTGCCAGCAGCTTGGGGACTAGCGGGAGTGAGACCCAGTACTTC. The chain uses TRBV7-3 and TRBJ2-5; 14 bases are shared with TRBD2. Germline V lookup: CDR1 SGHTA, CDR2 FQGTGA. The V and J ends lost 3 bases and 5 bases, in that order; junction bases with no gene match: 2. The CDR3 spans 15 residues.

The chain couples TRBV12-3 or TRBV12-4 to TRBJ2-1; 8 nucleotides match TRBD1. Trimming at V came to 7 bases and at J to 9 bases, leaving 5 bases not matched to a gene. The CDR3 spans 12 residues. Here the CDR3 DNA reads TGTGCCAGCATCCAGGGGGCCGGTGAGCAGTTCTTC. Protein sequence: CASIQGAGEQFF.

This chain connects TRBV19 to TRBJ1-5; TRBD1 might be the D (5 bases). V lost 5 bases, J lost 9 bases, and 11 bases lay in between. CDR3 length: 12 amino acids. Per germline, CDR1 LNHDA and CDR2 SQIVND (reference sequence). In DNA form, the CDR3 reads TGTGCCAGTAGTCACCTGACAGCGCCCCAGCATTTT. Its translation is CASSHLTAPQHF.

The chain carries TRBV4-3 and TRBJ1-2, with 11 bases aligning to TRBD1. V lost 1 base to trimming and J lost 6 bases; unmatched junction nucleotides: 4. This CDR3 region has 15 residues. Germline-derived CDR1 and CDR2 are LGHNA and YSLEER. CDR3 residues: CASSQGTGGGDGYTF. CDR3 bases: TGCGCCAGCAGCCAAGGGACAGGGGGCGGTGATGGCTACACCTTC.

With respect to this clone: A read error may explain this, as a much larger clone is one base away. CDR3 DNA: TGTGCCAGCAGCCTCAGGGGTACTGAAGCTTTCTTT. The encoded protein is CASSLRGTEAFF. The chain combines TRBV12-3 or TRBV12-4 with TRBJ1-1, with D possibly being TRBD1 (6 bases). The CDR3 is 12 amino acids. V was clipped by 6 bases and J by 5 bases, with 10 bases between them.